This is a list of T cell receptor beta chains from one sample in a study of blood T cell repertoires in COVID-19. TCRdb's copy holds only in-frame clones and misses some; the assay was immunoSEQ multiplex PCR. The sample has about 160,000 clones; roughly nine tenths are singletons. Sequenced material: PBMCs or T cells enriched from blood (not recorded which). The source is a woman aged 40-49 years who had been exposed to COVID-19. The CDR3 runs from the conserved cysteine through the conserved F or W. The D gene is left open where the match is weak. Some rows have no size entry. The others give once, few or many, or a class for an expanded clone.

>.|.|TRBJ2-7|TRBV7-2
CASSQRLGANEQYF
TGTGCCAGCAGCCAGAGACTGGGAGCGAACGAGCAGTACTTC
>.|TRBD1|TRBJ1-2|TRBV7-2
CASSIGQGAGYTF
TGTGCCAGCAGCATAGGACAGGGGGCGGGCTACACCTTC
>.|TRBD2|TRBJ2-3|TRBV4-2
CASSPGLADTDTQYF
TGTGCCAGCAGCCCCGGACTAGCGGACACAGATACGCAGTATTTT
>.|.|TRBJ2-2|TRBV27
CASSLAAATNTGELFF
TGTGCCAGCAGTTTAGCGGCAGCGACGAACACCGGGGAGCTGTTTTTT
>.|.|TRBJ1-1|TRBV7-2
CASTLQGGRQNTEAFF
TGTGCCAGCACCCTACAAGGCGGGAGACAGAACACTGAAGCTTTCTTT
>.|.|TRBJ1-2|TRBV5-1
CASSLVADYGYTF
TGCGCCAGCAGCTTGGTGGCGGACTATGGCTACACCTTC
>.|TRBD1|TRBJ1-1|TRBV7-9
CASRPGGANTEAFF
TGTGCCAGCAGACCAGGGGGCGCGAACACTGAAGCTTTCTTT
>.|.|TRBJ2-3|TRBV19
CASSLQITDTQYF
TGTGCCAGTAGTTTACAAATCACAGATACGCAGTATTTT
>.|.|TRBJ1-4|TRBV2
CATTGQWVEKLFF
TGTGCCACCACAGGACAGTGGGTTGAAAAACTGTTTTTT
>.|TRBD1|TRBJ2-7|TRBV6-1
CASSEGQGGAYEQYF
TGTGCCAGCAGTGAAGGACAGGGGGGTGCCTACGAGCAGTACTTC
>.|.|TRBJ2-5|TRBV11-3
CASSLGWEETQYF
TGTGCCAGCAGCTTAGGGTGGGAGGAGACCCAGTACTTC
>once|TRBD1|TRBJ2-7|TRBV5-1
CASSSDRFHSYEQYF
TGCGCCAGCAGCTCGGACAGGTTTCATTCCTACGAGCAGTACTTC
>.|TRBD2|TRBJ2-3|TRBV4-1
CASSQDGGGITDTQYF
TGCGCCAGCAGCCAAGATGGCGGGGGGATCACAGATACGCAGTATTTT
>.|.|TRBJ2-2|TRBV28
CASSLIAVGELFF
TGTGCCAGCAGTTTAATAGCAGTCGGGGAGCTGTTTTTT
>once|TRBD1|TRBJ1-6|TRBV9
CASSGQGAWENSPLHF
TGTGCCAGCAGCGGACAGGGGGCTTGGGAGAATTCACCCCTCCACTTT
>few|.|TRBJ2-7|TRBV19
CASSPDSSYEQYF
TGTGCCAGTAGTCCGGACAGCTCCTACGAGCAGTACTTC
>.|TRBD1|TRBJ2-7|TRBV27
CASSFSTGDYSYEQYF
TGTGCCAGCAGTTTCTCGACAGGGGATTACTCCTACGAGCAGTACTTC
>.|TRBD1|TRBJ1-3|TRBV6-5
CASTTGEVVGNTIYF
TGTGCCAGCACCACAGGGGAGGTGGTTGGAAACACCATATATTTT
>.|TRBD2|TRBJ2-1|TRBV5-1
CASSPGLAGGYNEQFF
TGCGCCAGCAGCCCCGGGCTAGCGGGTGGGTACAATGAGCAGTTCTTC
>once|.|TRBJ1-3|TRBV5-6
CASSFTRSGNTIYF
TGTGCCAGCAGCTTTACCAGGTCTGGAAACACCATATATTTT
>.|TRBD1|TRBJ1-1|TRBV5-4
CASSLRTGPEAFF
TGTGCCAGCAGCTTAAGGACAGGCCCCGAAGCTTTCTTT
>.|.|TRBJ1-2|TRBV6-2/TRBV6-3
CASSYEGGTRGTNYGYTF
TGTGCCAGCAGTTACGAGGGCGGCACCCGAGGGACTAACTATGGCTACACCTTC
>.|.|TRBJ2-5|TRBV4-3
CASSQDWASQETQYF
TGCGCCAGCAGCCAAGACTGGGCAAGTCAAGAGACCCAGTACTTC
>once|TRBD1|TRBJ1-5|TRBV24-1
CATSDSATGENQPQHF
TGTGCCACCAGTGATTCTGCAACAGGGGAAAATCAGCCCCAGCATTTT
>once|TRBD2|TRBJ2-5|TRBV4-3
CASSQDASRGGKETQYF
TGCGCCAGCAGCCAAGACGCCTCCCGGGGGGGAAAAGAGACCCAGTACTTC
>.|TRBD1|TRBJ2-2|TRBV4-2
CASSQTGANTGELFF
TGTGCCAGCAGCCAGACAGGGGCGAACACCGGGGAGCTGTTTTTT
>.|.|TRBJ2-3|TRBV6-1
CASSGPGLTSTDTQYF
TGTGCCAGCAGTGGACCGGGACTCACTAGCACAGATACGCAGTATTTT
>.|.|TRBJ1-1|TRBV18
CASSILGARDLMNTEAFF
TGTGCCAGCTCAATACTCGGGGCCAGGGACTTGATGAACACTGAAGCTTTCTTT
>.|TRBD2|TRBJ2-1|TRBV29-1
CSVATIRGVNEQFF
TGCAGCGTTGCGACTATACGGGGGGTCAATGAGCAGTTCTTC
>.|TRBD1|TRBJ2-1|TRBV29-1
CSFRGTGANNEQFF
TGCAGCTTCAGAGGGACAGGGGCTAACAATGAGCAGTTCTTC
>.|TRBD1|TRBJ1-1|TRBV5-1
CASSSGQGNTEAFF
TGCGCCAGCAGCTCCGGACAGGGGAACACTGAAGCTTTCTTT
>.|TRBD2|TRBJ2-1|TRBV20-1
CSASGPSGSLYNEQFF
TGCAGTGCTAGTGGACCTAGCGGGAGCCTATACAATGAGCAGTTCTTC
>.|TRBD2|TRBJ2-7|TRBV9
CASSPSAGLAGVYEQYF
TGTGCCAGCAGCCCCAGTGCCGGACTAGCGGGAGTCTACGAGCAGTACTTC
>few|TRBD1|TRBJ1-4|TRBV5-6
CASSWDRTNEKLFF
TGTGCCAGCAGCTGGGACAGAACTAATGAAAAACTGTTTTTT
>.|TRBD2|TRBJ2-3|TRBV11-3
CASSPYAGGINTQYF
TGTGCCAGCAGCCCCTACGCGGGAGGAATAAATACGCAGTATTTT
>.|.|TRBJ2-7|TRBV29-1
CSVETYRPYEQYF
TGCAGCGTTGAAACCTACCGCCCCTACGAGCAGTACTTC
>.|TRBD2|TRBJ2-1|TRBV19
CASNPTFSGGLNEQFF
TGTGCCAGTAACCCCACGTTTAGCGGGGGTTTGAATGAGCAGTTCTTC
>once|.|TRBJ2-7|TRBV29-1
CSAGGLRGETITTYEQYF
TGCAGCGCTGGGGGGTTGCGAGGGGAAACAATCACAACCTACGAGCAGTACTTC
>few|.|TRBJ1-1|TRBV6-5
CATRPDGGKNTEAFF
TGTGCCACCAGGCCCGATGGGGGGAAGAACACTGAAGCTTTCTTT
>.|TRBD1|TRBJ1-2|TRBV11-2
CASSPGQGDYGYTF
TGTGCCAGCAGCCCGGGACAGGGTGATTATGGCTACACCTTC
>once|.|TRBJ1-5|TRBV5-5
CASSDPGAGQPQHF
TGTGCCAGCAGCGACCCAGGGGCAGGTCAGCCCCAGCATTTT
>.|TRBD1|TRBJ1-1|TRBV12-3/TRBV12-4
CASSLGTGTEAFF
TGTGCCAGCAGTTTGGGGACAGGCACTGAAGCTTTCTTT
>.|.|TRBJ1-2|TRBV4-1
CASSQKGYYGYTF
TGCGCCAGCAGCCAGAAGGGGTACTATGGCTACACCTTC
>.|.|TRBJ1-4|TRBV6-1
CASSEVGATNEKLFF
TGTGCCAGCAGTGAAGTAGGGGCAACTAATGAAAAACTGTTTTTT
>.|.|TRBJ2-7|TRBV7-7
CASSPQGGREQYF
TGTGCCAGCAGCCCTCAGGGGGGTCGCGAGCAGTACTTC
>.|.|TRBJ2-1|TRBV29-1
CSGLSYNEQFF
TGCAGCGGTCTTTCCTACAATGAGCAGTTCTTC
>.|TRBD1|TRBJ2-3|TRBV9
CASSGTGSTDTQYF
TGTGCCAGCAGCGGGACAGGTAGCACAGATACGCAGTATTTT
>.|.|TRBJ2-7|TRBV5-1
CASSVQGTYEQYF
TGCGCCAGCAGCGTGCAGGGAACCTACGAGCAGTACTTC
>.|TRBD1|TRBJ2-7|TRBV5-1
CASSSRDRAYEQYF
TGCGCCAGCAGCTCCCGGGACAGGGCCTACGAGCAGTACTTC
>.|.|TRBJ2-1|TRBV24-1
CATSDYLAQPYNEQFF
TGTGCCACCAGTGACTATCTAGCGCAACCCTACAATGAGCAGTTCTTC
>few|.|TRBJ1-3|TRBV2
CASKGDTHGNTIYF
TGTGCCAGCAAAGGGGACACCCACGGAAACACCATATATTTT
>.|.|TRBJ2-7|TRBV2
CASKGTHYEQYF
TGTGCCAGCAAGGGGACTCACTACGAGCAGTACTTC
>.|TRBD1|TRBJ1-2|TRBV28
CASSSPGQTYGYTF
TGTGCCAGCAGCTCTCCGGGACAGACCTATGGCTACACCTTC
>.|TRBD1|TRBJ1-1|TRBV29-1
CSGKGAGTEAFF
TGCAGCGGAAAGGGGGCAGGGACTGAAGCTTTCTTT
>.|TRBD1|TRBJ1-5|TRBV19
CASSIGTGEQPQHF
TGTGCCAGTAGTATAGGGACAGGGGAACAGCCCCAGCATTTT
>.|TRBD1|TRBJ1-6|TRBV13
CASLFRGESSYNSPLHF
TGTGCCAGCCTCTTCAGGGGGGAAAGCTCCTATAATTCACCCCTCCACTTT
>.|TRBD1|TRBJ1-2|TRBV9
CASSVEGAPLYGYTF
TGTGCCAGCAGCGTAGAGGGGGCGCCTCTCTATGGCTACACCTTC
>.|TRBD2|TRBJ2-5|TRBV27
CASSPSLAKAGIKQETQYF
TGTGCCAGCAGTCCATCGCTTGCCAAAGCGGGGATAAAACAAGAGACCCAGTACTTC
>once|.|TRBJ1-2|TRBV28
CASRPLTGIGSWGYTF
TGTGCCAGCAGACCCCTTACGGGGATAGGCTCATGGGGCTACACCTTC